What follows are 9 T cell receptor beta chains derived from one specimen sequenced in a study of pediatric ulcerative colitis. Method: immunoSEQ multiplex PCR; TCRdb's copy keeps in-frame clones and lacks some. The sample carries more than 50,000 clones, 75% to 90% recorded once. Specimen: blood. All receptors derive from a boy younger than 18 who was a control in a study of pediatric ulcerative colitis.

The chain uses TRBV4-1 and TRBJ2-3; no firm D call. The CDR3 runs to 13 residues. CDR1 MGHRA and CDR2 YSYEKL come from the germline V gene. Trimming cost V 3 bases and J 1 base, with 5 bases left between them. CDR3 coding DNA: TGCGCCAGCAGCCAGACCGGCACAGATACGCAGTATTTT. This codes for CASSQTGTDTQYF.

The chain joins TRBV25-1 to TRBJ1-5; TRBD1 aligns across 9 bases. The J segment lost 4 bases and the V segment lost 5 bases, leaving 9 bases of the junction unmatched. Germline V gives CDR1 MGHDK, CDR2 SYGVNS. The CDR3 consists of 16 residues. The CDR3 reads CASSSETGGLNQPQHF. The CDR3 nucleotides read TGTGCCAGCAGTTCCGAGACAGGGGGACTTAATCAGCCCCAGCATTTT.

The rearrangement joins TRBV4-1 to TRBJ2-6; D may correspond to TRBD1 or TRBD2 (6 bases each). This CDR3 has 15 amino acids. V lost 4 bases, J lost 3 bases, and 10 bases lay in between. Germline lookup yields CDR1 MGHRA and CDR2 YSYEKL. CDR3 residues: CASSLRGLGANVLTF. The CDR3, as DNA: TGCGCCAGCAGCCTTCGGGGGCTTGGGGCCAACGTCCTGACTTTC.

The chain combines TRBV10-3 with TRBJ1-1; possibly TRBD1 for D (6 bases). The CDR3 is 17 amino acids. Between the trimmed V and J ends, which lost 6 bases and 0 bases, there was a span of 20 bases. Germline CDR1 ENHRY, CDR2 SYGVKD. The CDR3 loop reads CAIRTDRPPFMNTEAFF. CDR3 sequence (DNA): TGTGCCATCAGGACCGACAGGCCGCCTTTTATGAACACTGAAGCTTTCTTT.

As DNA, the CDR3 is TGTGCCAGCAGTTACCCCGGGACCCACGAAGGCTACACCTTC. Protein: CASSYPGTHEGYTF. The chain joins TRBV6-6 to TRBJ1-2; perhaps TRBD1 as D (5 bases). This CDR3 region has 14 residues. Germline CDR1 is MNHNY and CDR2 is SVGAGI (reference sequence). Trimming cost V 2 bases and J 8 bases, with 15 bases left between them.

This clone was found a few times. The chain has TRBV10-3 and TRBJ2-5; D uncertain. The CDR3 spans 14 residues. Trimming stripped 3 bases from V and 1 base from J, with 9 bases between. Germline-derived CDR1 and CDR2 are ENHRY and SYGVKD. The DNA for the CDR3 is TGTGCCATCAGTGATTGGCTGATCCAAGAGACCCAGTACTTC. Translated, it gives CAISDWLIQETQYF.

The V gene is TRBV7-9, the J gene TRBJ1-4; 8 bases map to TRBD1. The CDR3 runs to 14 residues. From germline, CDR1 is SEHNR and CDR2 FQNEAQ (reference sequence). The J segment lost 8 bases and the V segment lost 5 bases, leaving 7 bases of the junction unmatched. CDR3 residues: CASSPGGFVEKLFF. The DNA for the CDR3 is TGTGCCAGCAGCCCAGGGGGCTTCGTGGAAAAACTGTTTTTT.

The CDR3 nucleotides are TGTGCCAGCAGCACGATCACAGGGGGGCGGGAGACCCAGTACTTC. Protein product: CASSTITGGRETQYF. The J gene is TRBJ2-5, the V gene TRBV9; 8 positions match TRBD1. Germline-derived CDR1 and CDR2 are SGDLS and YYNGEE. With 4 bases clipped from V and 5 bases from J, the junction kept 10 bases outside the gene matches. The CDR3 has 15 amino acids.

The V call is TRBV7-9, the J call TRBJ2-5, with 9 bases aligning to TRBD2. This CDR3 comprises 19 residues. The germline gives CDR1 SEHNR, CDR2 FQNEAQ (reference sequence). J gave up 2 bases and V 6 bases, and 19 bases lay outside the gene matches. In DNA form, the CDR3 reads TGTGCCAGCAGTTTCGGCCCCGGTTTAGCGGGAGTAGGACAAGAGACCCAGTACTTC. Translated, it gives CASSFGPGLAGVGQETQYF.